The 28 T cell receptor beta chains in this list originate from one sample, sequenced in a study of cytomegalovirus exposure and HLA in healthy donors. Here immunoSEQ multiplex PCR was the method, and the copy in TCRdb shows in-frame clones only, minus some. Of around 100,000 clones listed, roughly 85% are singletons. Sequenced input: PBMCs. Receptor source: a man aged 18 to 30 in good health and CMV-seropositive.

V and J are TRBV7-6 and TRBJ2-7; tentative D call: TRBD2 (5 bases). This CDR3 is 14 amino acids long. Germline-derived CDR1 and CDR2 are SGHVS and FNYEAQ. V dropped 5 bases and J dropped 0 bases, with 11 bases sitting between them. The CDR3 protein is CASSHDYNSYEQYF. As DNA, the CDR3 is TGTGCCAGCAGCCACGACTACAACTCCTACGAGCAGTACTTC.

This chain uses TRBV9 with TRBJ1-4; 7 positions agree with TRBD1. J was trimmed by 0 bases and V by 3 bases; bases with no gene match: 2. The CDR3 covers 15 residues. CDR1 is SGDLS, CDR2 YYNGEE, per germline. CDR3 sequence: CASSATGTTNEKLFF. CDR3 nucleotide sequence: TGTGCCAGCAGCGCGACAGGGACAACTAATGAAAAACTGTTTTTT. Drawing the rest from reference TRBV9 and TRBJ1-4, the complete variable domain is DSGVTQTPKHLITATGQRVTLRCSPRSGDLSVYWYQQSLDQGLQFLIQYYNGEERAKGNILERFSAQQFPDLHSELNLSSLELGDSALYFCASSATGTTNEKLFFGSGTQLSVL.

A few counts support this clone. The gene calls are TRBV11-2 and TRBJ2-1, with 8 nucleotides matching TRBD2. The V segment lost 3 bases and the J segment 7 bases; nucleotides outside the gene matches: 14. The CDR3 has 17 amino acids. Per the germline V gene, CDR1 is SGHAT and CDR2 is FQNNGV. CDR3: CASSFIPGSSGTNEQFF. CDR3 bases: TGTGCCAGCAGCTTTATCCCCGGGAGTAGCGGGACTAATGAGCAGTTCTTC.

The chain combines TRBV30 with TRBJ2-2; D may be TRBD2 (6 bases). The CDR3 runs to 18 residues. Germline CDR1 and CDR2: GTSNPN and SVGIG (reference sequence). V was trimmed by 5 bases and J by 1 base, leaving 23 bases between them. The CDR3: CAWQPPSRTGENTGELFF. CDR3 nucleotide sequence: TGTGCCTGGCAACCCCCCTCGAGGACGGGGGAGAACACCGGGGAGCTGTTTTTT.

The CDR3 region is CASSFGQGQETQYF. The CDR3 DNA is TGTGCCAGCAGTTTCGGACAGGGGCAAGAGACCCAGTACTTC. The chain carries TRBV6-5 and TRBJ2-5, with TRBD1 identical over 9 bases. Germline-derived CDR1 and CDR2 are MNHEY and SVGAGI. This CDR3 is 14 amino acids long. V lost 4 bases, J lost 2 bases, and 2 bases stayed unmatched.

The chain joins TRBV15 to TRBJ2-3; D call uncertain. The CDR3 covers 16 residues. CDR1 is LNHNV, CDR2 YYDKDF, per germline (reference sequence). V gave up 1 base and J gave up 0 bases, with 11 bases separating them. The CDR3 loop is CATSRGSTASTDTQYF. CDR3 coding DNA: TGTGCCACCAGCAGAGGATCTACAGCCAGCACAGATACGCAGTATTTT.

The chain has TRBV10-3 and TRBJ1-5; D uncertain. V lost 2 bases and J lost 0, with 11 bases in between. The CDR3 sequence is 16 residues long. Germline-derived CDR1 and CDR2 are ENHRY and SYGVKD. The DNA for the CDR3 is TGTGCCATCAGTGAGGGTTTGCGGGGTAGCAATCAGCCCCAGCATTTT. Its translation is CAISEGLRGSNQPQHF.

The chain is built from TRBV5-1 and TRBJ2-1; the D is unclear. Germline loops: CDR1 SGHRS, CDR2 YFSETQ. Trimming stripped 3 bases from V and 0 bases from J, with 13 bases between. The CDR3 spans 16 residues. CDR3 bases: TGCGCCAGCAGCTCACCAACATTGCCCTCCTACAATGAGCAGTTCTTC. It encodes CASSSPTLPSYNEQFF.

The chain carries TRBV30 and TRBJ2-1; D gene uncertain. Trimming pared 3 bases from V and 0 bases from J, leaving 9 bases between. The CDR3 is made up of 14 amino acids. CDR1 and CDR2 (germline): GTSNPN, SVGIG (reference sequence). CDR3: CAWRADSSYNEQFF. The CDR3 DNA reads TGTGCCTGGAGGGCGGATAGCTCCTACAATGAGCAGTTCTTC.

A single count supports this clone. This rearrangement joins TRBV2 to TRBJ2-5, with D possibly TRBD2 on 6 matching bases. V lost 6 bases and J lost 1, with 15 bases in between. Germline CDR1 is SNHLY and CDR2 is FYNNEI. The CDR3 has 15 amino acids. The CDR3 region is CASSQLAVLQETQYF. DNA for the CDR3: TGTGCCAGCAGCCAACTAGCCGTCCTCCAAGAGACCCAGTACTTC.

The CDR3 is CAWSVGTGLVFSNQPQHF. The CDR3, as DNA: TGTGCCTGGAGTGTAGGGACAGGGTTAGTCTTCAGCAATCAGCCCCAGCATTTT. This chain connects TRBV30 to TRBJ1-5, with 9 positions matching TRBD1. The germline CDR1 and CDR2 sequences are GTSNPN and SVGIG (reference sequence). The ends lost 0 bases at V and 1 base at J; junction bases unmatched: 10. The CDR3 covers 18 residues.

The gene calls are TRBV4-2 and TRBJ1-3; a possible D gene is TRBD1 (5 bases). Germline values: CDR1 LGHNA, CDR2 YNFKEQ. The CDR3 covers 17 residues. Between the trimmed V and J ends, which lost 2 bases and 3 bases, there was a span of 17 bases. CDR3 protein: CASSQLWGGTDGNTIYF. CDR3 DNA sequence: TGTGCCAGCAGCCAACTTTGGGGGGGTACGGATGGAAACACCATATATTTT.

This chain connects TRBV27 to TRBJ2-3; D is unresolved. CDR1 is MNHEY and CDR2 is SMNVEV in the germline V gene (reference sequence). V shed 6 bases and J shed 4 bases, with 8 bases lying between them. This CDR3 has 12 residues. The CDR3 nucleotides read TGTGCCAGCAGCAGGCCGGCAGATACGCAGTATTTT. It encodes CASSRPADTQYF.

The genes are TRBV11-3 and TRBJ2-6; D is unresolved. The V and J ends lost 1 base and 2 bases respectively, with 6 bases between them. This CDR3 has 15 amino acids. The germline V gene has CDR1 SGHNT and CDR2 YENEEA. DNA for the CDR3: TGTGCCAGCAGCTTAGGGCCACCTGGGGCCAACGTCCTGACTTTC. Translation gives CASSLGPPGANVLTF.

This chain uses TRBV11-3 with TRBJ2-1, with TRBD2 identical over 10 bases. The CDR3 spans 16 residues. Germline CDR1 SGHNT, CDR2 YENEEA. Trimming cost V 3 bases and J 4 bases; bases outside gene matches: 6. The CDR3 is CASSFVLAGSYNEQFF. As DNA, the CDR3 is TGTGCCAGCAGCTTCGTACTAGCGGGATCTTACAATGAGCAGTTCTTC.

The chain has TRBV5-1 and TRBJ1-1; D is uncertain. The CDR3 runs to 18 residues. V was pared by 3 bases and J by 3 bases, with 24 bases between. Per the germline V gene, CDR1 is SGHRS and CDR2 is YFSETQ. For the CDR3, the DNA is TGCGCCAGCAGCTCCCGGAGGGCGGAAAGTAAAGGAGACACTGAAGCTTTCTTT. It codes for CASSSRRAESKGDTEAFF.

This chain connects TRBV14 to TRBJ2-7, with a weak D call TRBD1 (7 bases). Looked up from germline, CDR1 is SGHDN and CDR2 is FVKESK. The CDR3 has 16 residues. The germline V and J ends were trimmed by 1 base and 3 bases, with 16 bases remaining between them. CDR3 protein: CASSQVLTGTHYEQYV. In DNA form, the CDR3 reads TGTGCCAGCAGCCAAGTCCTGACAGGGACTCACTACGAGCAGTACGTC.

CDR3 bases: TGTGCCAGCAGCTTACAGGGGCTACGTGAAGCTTTCTTT. Translated, it gives CASSLQGLREAFF. V and J are TRBV13 and TRBJ1-1; D is perhaps TRBD1 (6 bases). Between the trimmed V and J ends, which lost 2 bases and 7 bases, there was a span of 11 bases. Germline CDR1 PRHDT, CDR2 FYEKMQ (reference sequence). The length of the CDR3 is 13 residues.

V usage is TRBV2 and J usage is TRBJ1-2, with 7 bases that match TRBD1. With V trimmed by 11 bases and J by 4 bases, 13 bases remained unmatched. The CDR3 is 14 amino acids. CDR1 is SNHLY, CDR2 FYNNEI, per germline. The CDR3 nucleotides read TGTGCCCGACAGGGCGGAGGTTCGAGCTATGGCTACACCTTC. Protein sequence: CARQGGGSSYGYTF.

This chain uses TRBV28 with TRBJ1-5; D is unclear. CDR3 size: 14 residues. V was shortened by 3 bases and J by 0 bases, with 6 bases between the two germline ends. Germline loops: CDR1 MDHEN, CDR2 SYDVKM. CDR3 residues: CASSFRYSNQPQHF. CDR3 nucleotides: TGTGCCAGCAGTTTCAGATATAGCAATCAGCCCCAGCATTTT.

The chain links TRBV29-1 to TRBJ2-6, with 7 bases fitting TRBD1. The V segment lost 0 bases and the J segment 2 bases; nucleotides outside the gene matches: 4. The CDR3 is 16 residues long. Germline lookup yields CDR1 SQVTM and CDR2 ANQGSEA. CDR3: CSVEEYRGTGANVLTF. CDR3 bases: TGCAGCGTTGAAGAATACAGGGGTACTGGGGCCAACGTCCTGACTTTC. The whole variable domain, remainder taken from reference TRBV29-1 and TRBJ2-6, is SAVISQKPSRDICQRGTSLTIQCQVDSQVTMMFWYRQQPGQSLTLIATANQGSEATYESGFVIDKFPISRPNLTFSTLTVSNMSPEDSSIYLCSVEEYRGTGANVLTFGAGSRLTVL.

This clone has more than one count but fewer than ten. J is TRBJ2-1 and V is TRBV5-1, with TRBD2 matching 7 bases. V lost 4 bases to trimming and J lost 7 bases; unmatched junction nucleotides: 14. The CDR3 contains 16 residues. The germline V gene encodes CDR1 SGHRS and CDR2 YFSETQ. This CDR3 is CASSMWGGDDGNEQFF. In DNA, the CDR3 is TGCGCCAGCAGCATGTGGGGGGGTGACGACGGGAATGAGCAGTTCTTC. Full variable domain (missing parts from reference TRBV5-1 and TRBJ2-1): KAGVTQTPRYLIKTRGQQVTLSCSPISGHRSVSWYQQTPGQGLQFLFEYFSETQRNKGNFPGRFSGRQFSNSRSEMNVSTLELGDSALYLCASSMWGGDDGNEQFFGPGTRLTVL.

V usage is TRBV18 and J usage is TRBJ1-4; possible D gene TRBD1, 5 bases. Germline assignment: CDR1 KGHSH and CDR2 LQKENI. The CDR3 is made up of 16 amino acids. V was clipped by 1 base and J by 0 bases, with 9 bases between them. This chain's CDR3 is CASSPLRDSTNEKLFF. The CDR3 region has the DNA TGTGCCAGCTCACCACTCAGGGATTCAACTAATGAAAAACTGTTTTTT. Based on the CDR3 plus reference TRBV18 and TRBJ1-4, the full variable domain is NAGVMQNPRHLVRRRGQEARLRCSPMKGHSHVYWYRQLPEEGLKFMVYLQKENIIDESGMPKERFSAEFPKEGPSILRIQQVVRGDSAAYFCASSPLRDSTNEKLFFGSGTQLSVL.

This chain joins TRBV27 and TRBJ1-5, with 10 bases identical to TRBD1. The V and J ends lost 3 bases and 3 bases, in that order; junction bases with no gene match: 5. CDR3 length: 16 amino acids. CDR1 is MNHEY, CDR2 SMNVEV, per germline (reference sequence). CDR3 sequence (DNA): TGTGCCAGCAGTTTCCAAGGGACAGGGGCCAATCAGCCCCAGCATTTT. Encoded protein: CASSFQGTGANQPQHF.

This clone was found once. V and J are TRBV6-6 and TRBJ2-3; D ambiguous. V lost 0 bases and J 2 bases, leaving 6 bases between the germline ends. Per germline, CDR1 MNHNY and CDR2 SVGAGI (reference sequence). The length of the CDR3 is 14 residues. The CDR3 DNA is TGTGCCAGCAGTTACTCTGGCTCCACAGATACGCAGTATTTT. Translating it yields CASSYSGSTDTQYF.

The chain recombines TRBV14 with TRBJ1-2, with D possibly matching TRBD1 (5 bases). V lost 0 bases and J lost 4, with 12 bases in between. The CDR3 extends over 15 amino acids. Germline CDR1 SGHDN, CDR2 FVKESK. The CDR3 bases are TGTGCCAGCAGCCAAGAATACAGGTCTTTCTATGGCTACACCTTC. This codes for CASSQEYRSFYGYTF.

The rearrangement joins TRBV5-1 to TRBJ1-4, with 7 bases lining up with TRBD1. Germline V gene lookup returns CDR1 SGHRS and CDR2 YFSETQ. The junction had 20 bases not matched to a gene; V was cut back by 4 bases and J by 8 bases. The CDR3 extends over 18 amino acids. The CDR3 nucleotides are TGCGCCAGCAGCCGGGGAGCGATTGGAACAGGGGAAGGGGAAAAACTGTTTTTT. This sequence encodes CASSRGAIGTGEGEKLFF.

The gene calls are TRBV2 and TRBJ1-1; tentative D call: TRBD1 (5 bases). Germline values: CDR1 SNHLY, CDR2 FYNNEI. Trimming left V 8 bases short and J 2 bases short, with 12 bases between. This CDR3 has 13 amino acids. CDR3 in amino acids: CASGIQENTEAFF. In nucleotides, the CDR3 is TGTGCCAGCGGGATACAGGAAAACACTGAAGCTTTCTTT.